This T cell receptor beta chain emerged from a study of graft-versus-host responses after intestinal transplantation. The authors seeded some 200,000 CFSE-labeled responder cells together with some 200,000 irradiated stimulator cells tagged with violet dye. The authors sorted proliferating CFSE-low CD3+CD4+ and CD3+CD8+ responders after the reaction. The CDR3 totals 15 residues. Trimming removed 0 bases from V and 5 bases from J, with 12 bases in between. Germline CDR1 SGDLS, CDR2 YYNGEE. Repertoires were generated with immunoSEQ multiplex PCR, while TCRdb's copy carries only in-frame clones and drops some. The sample shows 12,000 or so clones, approximately 35% of them seen only once.

The rearrangement uses TRBV9 and TRBJ2-4; TRBD1 or TRBD2 may be the D gene (6 bases each). The source is a human patient who received an intestinal transplant. The sample here was alloreactive CD8+ T cells from a mixed lymphocyte reaction culture, taken before intestinal transplant. The subset denotes: CFSE-low proliferating T cells sorted from roughly 6-day pre-transplant mixed lymphocyte reaction (GvH or HvG direction). CDR3 sequence reads: CASSVGGGLENIQYF. CDR3 nucleotide sequence: TGTGCCAGCAGCGTAGGAGGGGGGTTGGAAAACATTCAGTACTTC.